The present entry profiles one T cell receptor beta chain with its context. Sequencing used immunoSEQ multiplex PCR; TCRdb keeps in-frame clones, though not all of them. The data contain tens of thousands of clones, approximately 94% of them seen just once; the ten biggest clones take up roughly 0.42%. These data originate in a study of T cell changes during pregnancy in multiple sclerosis. Germline V gene sequence: CDR1 SGHRS, CDR2 YFSETQ. The CDR3 length is 14 residues. V was trimmed by 0 bases and J by 2 bases, leaving 9 bases between them. This receptor was obtained from a female donor with multiple sclerosis, enrolled in a pregnancy study. V is TRBV5-1 and J is TRBJ2-7; TRBD1 might be the D (5 bases). The sequences come from CD4+ T cells from peripheral blood mononuclear cells, collected after pregnancy. CDR3 loop: CASSLGQITYEQYF. CDR3 sequence (DNA): TGCGCCAGCAGCTTGGGACAGATCACCTACGAGCAGTACTTC.